Each of the 6 T cell receptor beta chains below was sequenced from the same sample in a study of T cells after yellow fever vaccination. MiXCR was run by TCRdb on the 5' RACE reads, yielding one entry per CDR3 protein. The sample has some 200,000 distinct CDR3 sequences, around 3.1% seen once; the top ten hold less than 3.5%. The sample consisted of CD4+ T cells sorted from PBMCs, taken 10 days after the yellow fever booster vaccination. The receptors stem from a man younger than 30 who received the YFV17D yellow fever vaccine.

This clonotype was seen repeatedly, ten times or more. The V call is TRBV7-2, the J call TRBJ2-7; no definite D call. The CDR3 length is 12 residues. With 2 bases removed from V and 4 bases from J, the gap between germline ends came to 6 bases. The germline V gene has CDR1 SGHTA and CDR2 FQGNSA. The CDR3 loop reads CASSLSQYEQYF. The CDR3 bases are TGTGCCAGCAGCTTATCCCAATACGAGCAGTACTTC.

This clonotype was picked up a small number of times. The chain joins TRBV12-3 or TRBV12-4 to TRBJ2-3, with 7 bases lining up with TRBD2. V shed 5 bases, J shed 2 bases, and the junction held 4 bases outside the gene matches. There are 14 residues in the CDR3. CDR3 loop: CASSTGTTTDTQYF. DNA of the CDR3: TGTGCCAGCAGTACCGGGACTACCACAGATACGCAGTATTTT.

There are a few counts of this clonotype. The chain carries TRBV5-1 and TRBJ2-7, with 10 bases lining up with TRBD1. This CDR3 comprises 14 residues. Trimming took 2 bases from V and 5 from J; bases not matched to a gene: 4. The germline V gene encodes CDR1 SGHRS and CDR2 YFSETQ. CDR3 sequence: CASSFDRGHDEQYF. The CDR3 DNA is TGCGCCAGCAGCTTTGACAGGGGGCACGACGAGCAGTACTTC.

In its sample, this clonotype was seen many times. This sequence joins TRBV6-5 and TRBJ2-3, with 8 bases aligning to TRBD2. This CDR3 is built from 15 residues. Unmatched junction bases numbered 3, after V lost 2 bases and J lost 2 bases. Germline V gives CDR1 MNHEY, CDR2 SVGAGI. CDR3 nucleotide sequence: TGTGCCAGCAGTTACCAAGCGGGGGTCACAGATACGCAGTATTTT. Translated: CASSYQAGVTDTQYF.

The gene calls are TRBV15 and TRBJ2-7; 9 bases map to TRBD1. V was clipped by 3 bases and J by 5 bases; unmatched bases: 5. There are 14 residues in the CDR3. Germline CDR1 and CDR2: LNHNV and YYDKDF (reference sequence). CDR3: CATSRDRGYHEQYF. The CDR3 DNA is TGTGCCACCAGCAGGGACAGGGGTTACCACGAGCAGTACTTC.

The chain carries TRBV4-2 and TRBJ2-1; TRBD2 aligns across 9 bases. V trimming: 1 base; J trimming: 8 bases; junction bases outside the gene matches: 9. Germline CDR1 is LGHNA and CDR2 is YNFKEQ. The length of the CDR3 is 16 residues. DNA of the CDR3: TGTGCCAGCAGCCAAGTCGGGCGGGGGGGTGGCTATGAGCAGTTCTTC. This gives the protein CASSQVGRGGGYEQFF.